This passage covers 31 T cell receptor beta chains from one sample sequenced in a study of blood T cells in healthy people across ages. The use of a sample-barcoded 5' primer and a J-beta primer mix characterized a second PCR of 7 to 11 cycles. TCRdb re-derived calls from the 5' RACE reads in MiXCR, one entry per CDR3 protein. The sample lists over a million distinct CDR3 sequences; approximately 63% were seen once. Sequenced input: blood. These receptors were obtained from a man in his late teens or twenties in good health.

The genes are TRBV29-1 and TRBJ2-1; D tentatively reads TRBD1 or TRBD2 (5 bases each). The CDR3 has 16 residues. Germline lookup yields CDR1 SQVTM and CDR2 ANQGSEA. V lost 6 bases and J lost 12, with 30 bases in between. The CDR3 DNA follows: TGCAGCGTGAATCCCATAGTCGGGACGGATGCCGATGGGCAGTTCTTC. Translated, it gives CSVNPIVGTDADGQFF.

The V gene is TRBV29-1, the J gene TRBJ2-5; possible D gene TRBD1, 6 bases. The V gene's germline CDR1 is SQVTM and CDR2 ANQGSEA. V was shortened by 0 bases and J by 4 bases, with 15 bases between the two germline ends. This CDR3 is built from 15 residues. CDR3 sequence reads: CSVEDSGAGRETQYF. The CDR3 coding sequence is TGCAGCGTTGAAGATTCAGGGGCAGGGCGAGAGACCCAGTACTTC.

This clonotype turned up a few times. This CDR3 is CASTLLGGSPLHF. The DNA for the CDR3 is TGTGCCAGCACACTCCTCGGGGGATCACCCCTCCACTTT. V usage is TRBV27 and J usage is TRBJ1-6, with D possibly being TRBD1 (5 bases). The CDR3 is made up of 13 amino acids. Germline V gives CDR1 MNHEY, CDR2 SMNVEV (reference sequence). Trimming took off 7 bases at V and 10 bases at J, with 14 bases between the two ends.

The chain is built from TRBV24-1 and TRBJ1-4; no clear D gene. Trimming cost V 2 bases and J 0 bases, with 9 bases left between them. This CDR3 contains 16 residues. CDR1 is KGHDR and CDR2 is SFDVKD in the germline V gene. DNA for the CDR3: TGTGCCACCAGTGATTCTCGTTTTGCAACTAATGAAAAACTGTTTTTT. It encodes CATSDSRFATNEKLFF.

The rearrangement links TRBV12-3 or TRBV12-4 to TRBJ1-5, with 7 nucleotides matching TRBD1. Trimming took 6 bases from V and 0 from J; bases not matched to a gene: 5. The CDR3 totals 15 residues. DNA for the CDR3: TGTGCCAGCAGCAAGACAGGGTATAGCAATCAGCCCCAGCATTTT. The encoded protein is CASSKTGYSNQPQHF.

This clonotype was observed a single time. The chain couples TRBV20-1 to TRBJ2-7; TRBD1 agrees at 7 bases. Germline CDR1 and CDR2: DFQATT and SNEGSKA (reference sequence). The V segment lost 0 bases and the J segment 2 bases; nucleotides outside the gene matches: 4. This CDR3 contains 14 residues. CDR3 DNA: TGCAGTGCTAGAGATCTACAGGGGCCCTACGAGCAGTACTTC. Translating it yields CSARDLQGPYEQYF.

The V and J genes are TRBV16 and TRBJ1-2; D gene ambiguous. The germline CDR1 and CDR2 sequences are KGHSY and FQNENV. Trimming pared 4 bases from V and 4 bases from J, leaving 13 bases between. The CDR3 contains 14 residues. The CDR3: CASSLGRSAYGYTF. CDR3 nucleotides: TGTGCCAGCAGCCTCGGCAGGTCCGCCTATGGCTACACCTTC.

The rearrangement uses TRBV7-9 and TRBJ2-1; either TRBD1 or TRBD2 may fit D (5 bases each). The CDR3 sequence is 14 residues long. CDR1 is SEHNR, CDR2 FQNEAQ, per germline (reference sequence). The germline V and J ends were trimmed by 5 bases and 10 bases, with 18 bases remaining between them. CDR3 nucleotide sequence: TGTGCCAGCAGCGGAGAGGGACCGCCGAAAGAGCAGTTCTTC. Protein sequence: CASSGEGPPKEQFF.

This sequence joins TRBV10-3 and TRBJ2-1; a weak D match, TRBD1 (6 bases). The DNA end lines up better with TRBJ2-7; the J call may be wrong. Germline V gene data show CDR1 as ENHRY and CDR2 as SYGVKD. The CDR3 totals 17 residues. The CDR3 reads CAISDPGTSSSYNEQYF. The CDR3 coding sequence is TGTGCCATCAGTGACCCCGGGACATCGAGCTCCTACAATGAGCAGTACTTC.

The chain is built from TRBV7-6 and TRBJ2-1; TRBD2 matches 7 bases. CDR1 and CDR2 (germline): SGHVS, FNYEAQ. J lost 7 bases, V lost 4 bases, and 7 bases had no gene match. There are 14 residues in the CDR3. The CDR3: CASSSRDYLNEQFF. The CDR3 bases are TGTGCCAGCAGCTCCCGGGACTACCTGAATGAGCAGTTCTTC.

The rearrangement links TRBV4-2 to TRBJ2-1; TRBD2 aligns across 11 bases. Losses at the gene ends were 4 bases for V and 5 bases for J; bases not matched to a gene: 4. The CDR3 runs to 15 residues. In germline, CDR1 is LGHNA, CDR2 YNFKEQ. As DNA, the CDR3 is TGTGCCAGCAGCCGCTTACTAGCGGGAGACAATGAGCAGTTCTTC. Amino acid sequence: CASSRLLAGDNEQFF.

Written as DNA, the CDR3 is TGTGCCAGCAGCCAAATATCTCACGAGCAGTACTTC. As protein: CASSQISHEQYF. The chain is built from TRBV3-1 and TRBJ2-7; D is unresolved. CDR1 and CDR2 from the germline V gene are LGHDT and YNNKEL (reference sequence). With 2 bases removed from V and 5 bases from J, the gap between germline ends came to 7 bases. The CDR3 spans 12 residues.

The table lists this clonotype with a few counts. CDR3 region: CATSKDYVNYEQYF. Written as DNA, the CDR3 is TGTGCCACCAGCAAGGACTACGTCAACTACGAGCAGTACTTC. J is TRBJ2-7 and V is TRBV15, with D possibly TRBD2 on 6 matching bases. This CDR3 is built from 14 residues. Germline-derived CDR1 and CDR2 are LNHNV and YYDKDF (reference sequence). With 4 bases removed from V and 3 bases from J, the gap between germline ends came to 13 bases.

The chain has TRBV6-5 and TRBJ1-5; D is uncertain. This CDR3 spans 12 amino acids. The germline V gene has CDR1 MNHEY and CDR2 SVGAGI. V was shortened by 5 bases and J by 4 bases, with 6 bases between the two germline ends. This CDR3 is CASSTANQPQHF. CDR3 bases: TGTGCCAGCAGTACAGCTAATCAGCCCCAGCATTTT.

This clonotype was seen only a few times. This chain links TRBV20-1 with TRBJ1-2; 7 bases are a match to TRBD1. The V and J ends lost 2 bases and 0 bases, in that order; junction bases with no gene match: 12. The CDR3 totals 17 residues. Germline CDR1 and CDR2: DFQATT and SNEGSKA (reference sequence). CDR3 DNA sequence: TGCAGTGCTAGAAACCTCCGGGACAGAGCCTCTAACTATGGCTACACCTTC. This gives the protein CSARNLRDRASNYGYTF.

This clonotype occurred a few times. V and J are TRBV7-2 and TRBJ2-7, with D unclear. From germline, CDR1 is SGHTA and CDR2 FQGNSA. The CDR3 has 14 amino acids. Trimming stripped 1 base from V and 1 base from J, with 8 bases between. In nucleotides, the CDR3 is TGTGCCAGCAGCTTAGATTATCTGTCCTACGAGCAGTACTTC. Translating it yields CASSLDYLSYEQYF.

The CDR3 spells CAISGALGANVLTF. The CDR3 region has the DNA TGTGCCATCAGTGGTGCCCTGGGGGCCAACGTCCTGACTTTC. J is TRBJ2-6 and V is TRBV10-3; D unresolved. Germline V gives CDR1 ENHRY, CDR2 SYGVKD. This CDR3 spans 14 amino acids. Trimming took 4 bases from V and 4 from J, leaving 8 bases between them.

The V and J genes are TRBV25-1 and TRBJ1-1; no clear D gene. V was trimmed by 3 bases and J by 7 bases, leaving 9 bases between them. The CDR3 runs 12 residues. CDR1 is MGHDK, CDR2 SYGVNS, per germline. CDR3 amino acids: CASSEEWNEAFF. The CDR3 DNA follows: TGTGCCAGCAGTGAGGAGTGGAATGAAGCTTTCTTT.

This clonotype has only a few counts. The J gene is TRBJ2-7, the V gene TRBV25-1; 8 bases align to TRBD1. With 7 bases clipped from V and 5 bases from J, the junction kept 4 bases outside the gene matches. Germline V gene data show CDR1 as MGHDK and CDR2 as SYGVNS. There are 12 residues in the CDR3. For the CDR3, the DNA is TGTGCCAGCACGGACAGGGAGGACGAGCAGTACTTC. Protein: CASTDREDEQYF.

As DNA, the CDR3 is TGTGCCAGCAGCCCCCGGGGAATTTTATACAATGAGCAGTTCTTC. Translation gives CASSPRGILYNEQFF. This chain connects TRBV3-1 to TRBJ2-1; perhaps TRBD2 as D (5 bases). Trimming took 4 bases from V and 4 from J, leaving 14 bases between them. Germline V lookup: CDR1 LGHDT, CDR2 YNNKEL (reference sequence). The CDR3 is 15 residues long.

The chain recombines TRBV7-9 with TRBJ2-1, with TRBD2 identical over 9 bases. The V and J ends lost 5 bases and 8 bases, in that order; junction bases with no gene match: 7. Germline CDR1 is SEHNR and CDR2 is FQNEAQ (reference sequence). This CDR3 is built from 14 residues. The CDR3 bases are TGTGCCAGCAGCGGGGCTAGCGGGACCTATGAGCAGTTCTTC. Translating gives CASSGASGTYEQFF.

The rearrangement links TRBV4-3 to TRBJ1-2; 8 positions agree with TRBD1. In germline, CDR1 is LGHNA, CDR2 YSLEER. V lost 4 bases and J lost 6; bases outside the gene matches: 7. The CDR3 consists of 14 residues. The CDR3 nucleotides read TGCGCCAGCAGCCCTGGCCCAGGGGGCGATGGCTACACCTTC. It is translated as CASSPGPGGDGYTF.

There are a few counts of this clonotype. V gene TRBV29-1 combines with J gene TRBJ2-1; TRBD2 matches 11 bases. Germline V gene data show CDR1 as SQVTM and CDR2 as ANQGSEA. This CDR3 has 17 amino acids. V shed 0 bases and J 4 bases; nucleotides not matched to a gene: 8. The DNA for the CDR3 is TGCAGCGTTGAAGATTCGACTAGCGGGACCCTATACAATGAGCAGTTCTTC. Translating it yields CSVEDSTSGTLYNEQFF.

V and J are TRBV4-2 and TRBJ2-5; D is perhaps TRBD1 or TRBD2 (5 bases each). The better agreement between TRBJ2-7 and the DNA end casts doubt on the J call. Germline lookup yields CDR1 LGHNA and CDR2 YNFKEQ. The CDR3 is 16 residues long. The CDR3 nucleotides are TGTGCCAGCAGCTTGGGGACCCTTGGGGCTGTCTACGAGCAGTACTTC. Translation: CASSLGTLGAVYEQYF.

The rearrangement joins TRBV4-1 to TRBJ2-1; the match to TRBD2 covers 11 bases. Losses at the gene ends were 0 bases for V and 6 bases for J; bases not matched to a gene: 10. The length of the CDR3 is 18 residues. CDR1 is MGHRA and CDR2 is YSYEKL in the germline V gene. In DNA, the CDR3 is TGCGCCAGCAGCCAAGATAATCAGGAACTAGCGGGAGTCAATGAGCAGTTCTTC. Translation gives CASSQDNQELAGVNEQFF.

The chain combines TRBV29-1 with TRBJ1-1, with a weak D call TRBD1 (5 bases). The CDR3 covers 13 residues. The V end was cut by 5 bases, the J end by 1 base, with 11 bases between. CDR1 and CDR2 from the germline V gene are SQVTM and ANQGSEA. CDR3 residues: CSVTGTENTEAFF. The CDR3 DNA reads TGCAGCGTTACCGGGACCGAGAACACTGAAGCTTTCTTT.

The CDR3 loop is CASSPVRDTSTYEQYF. Here the CDR3 DNA reads TGTGCCAGCAGCCCCGTCCGGGACACCAGTACCTACGAGCAGTACTTC. The chain combines TRBV7-6 with TRBJ2-7; the D gene is possibly TRBD1 (6 bases). From germline, CDR1 is SGHVS and CDR2 FNYEAQ. Trimming shortened V by 5 bases and J by 2 bases, and 19 bases separated the two germline ends. The CDR3 loop spans 16 amino acids.

The chain joins TRBV7-9 to TRBJ2-1; 8 nucleotides match TRBD1. The V and J ends lost 3 bases and 3 bases, in that order; junction bases with no gene match: 7. The CDR3 consists of 16 residues. CDR1 is SEHNR and CDR2 is FQNEAQ in the germline V gene (reference sequence). The CDR3 DNA sequence: TGTGCCAGCAGCTTCGGGACAGGAGGTCTCTACAATGAGCAGTTCTTC. It is translated as CASSFGTGGLYNEQFF.

The V and J genes are TRBV3-1 and TRBJ2-4; TRBD2 agrees at 7 bases. The DNA end is a closer match to TRBJ2-7, so the J assignment may be wrong. Looked up from germline, CDR1 is LGHDT and CDR2 is YNNKEL (reference sequence). The CDR3 extends over 15 amino acids. In nucleotides, the CDR3 is TGTGCCAGCAGCCCGAACGAGGGGAGGGGACGCGAGCAGTACTTC. Protein sequence: CASSPNEGRGREQYF.

The chain is built from TRBV24-1 and TRBJ1-4; a possible D gene is TRBD1 (6 bases). This CDR3 is 15 amino acids long. CDR1 and CDR2 (germline): KGHDR, SFDVKD. The V end was cut by 3 bases, the J end by 3 bases, with 10 bases between. CDR3 amino acids: CATSDRGTPNEKLFF. Here the CDR3 DNA reads TGTGCCACCAGTGATCGTGGGACACCTAATGAAAAACTGTTTTTT.

The CDR3 nucleotides are TGTGCCGTATCCGGGGGGCAGACCTACAATGAGCAGTTCTTC. Translated: CAVSGGQTYNEQFF. The chain combines TRBV7-9 with TRBJ2-1; D is possibly TRBD2 (7 bases). This CDR3 has 14 amino acids. Germline V gene lookup returns CDR1 SEHNR and CDR2 FQNEAQ (reference sequence). V dropped 11 bases and J dropped 2 bases, with 16 bases sitting between them.